The 14 T cell receptor beta chains below were found in one sample sequenced in a study of T cell repertoires in cytomegalovirus infection. TCRdb re-called the reads with MiXCR, one entry per CDR3 protein. Of around 47,000 distinct CDR3 sequences detected, 15% to 20% appear once; the ten largest clones hold around 80%. These TCRs are of unknown antigen specificity. The sequences come from CD8+ T cells from cultured PBMCs, collected from culture after CMV antigen stimulation. These receptors were collected from a human donor in good health (CMV status not recorded). Some clones in this sample may be carry-over from other donors' samples.

This chain connects TRBV4-2 to TRBJ2-1, with 11 bases aligning to TRBD1. J was trimmed by 0 bases and V by 0 bases; bases with no gene match: 13. Looked up from germline, CDR1 is LGHNA and CDR2 is YNFKEQ. The CDR3 length is 21 residues. The CDR3 sequence is CASSQDERTGGFQRSYNEQFF. CDR3 in DNA: TGTGCCAGCAGCCAAGATGAGCGGACAGGGGGCTTCCAACGCTCCTACAATGAGCAGTTCTTC.

The chain has TRBV20-1 and TRBJ2-5; 7 bases map to TRBD1. V was clipped by 0 bases and J by 2 bases; unmatched bases: 9. The CDR3 is 16 residues long. Germline V gives CDR1 DFQATT, CDR2 SNEGSKA (reference sequence). In nucleotides, the CDR3 is TGCAGTGCTAGAGATGGGCTCGGCAGGGGGCAAGAGACCCAGTACTTC. It yields the protein CSARDGLGRGQETQYF.

The rearrangement links TRBV9 to TRBJ1-2; 7 bases are a match to TRBD1. V shed 3 bases, J shed 8 bases, and the junction held 4 bases outside the gene matches. The CDR3 has 12 amino acids. The germline CDR1 and CDR2 sequences are SGDLS and YYNGEE. This chain's CDR3 is CASSGTGLGYTF. CDR3 in DNA: TGTGCCAGCAGCGGGACAGGCCTAGGCTACACCTTC.

The V and J genes are TRBV6-2 or TRBV6-3 and TRBJ2-7; D unresolved. Germline CDR1 reads MNHEY; CDR2 reads SVGEGT. CDR3 length: 14 amino acids. Trimming took off 0 bases at V and 7 bases at J, with 13 bases between the two ends. CDR3 nucleotides: TGTGCCAGCAGTTACTCCGACTCCTTTGGGGAGCAGTACTTC. It yields the protein CASSYSDSFGEQYF.

This clonotype was picked up a small number of times. This chain uses TRBV2 with TRBJ2-3; D remains unclear. With 1 base removed from V and 2 bases from J, the gap between germline ends came to 7 bases. Germline CDR1 is SNHLY and CDR2 is FYNNEI. The CDR3 is made up of 14 amino acids. This CDR3 is CASSEGALTDTQYF. The CDR3 DNA is TGTGCCAGCAGTGAAGGGGCCCTCACAGATACGCAGTATTTT.

This rearrangement joins TRBV7-9 to TRBJ2-1; 12 positions match TRBD1. The V gene end was trimmed by 1 base and the J gene end by 8 bases; junction bases not matched to a gene: 9. The CDR3 runs to 17 residues. Germline CDR1 is SEHNR and CDR2 is FQNEAQ (reference sequence). The CDR3 protein is CASSLGSLGQGAYEQFF. The DNA of the CDR3 is TGTGCCAGCAGCTTAGGTTCCCTGGGACAGGGGGCCTATGAGCAGTTCTTC.

This clonotype was observed a handful of times. The V gene is TRBV5-6, the J gene TRBJ2-7; TRBD1 matches 9 bases. The V segment lost 2 bases and the J segment 0 bases; nucleotides outside the gene matches: 3. CDR1 is SGHDT, CDR2 YYEEEE, per germline. CDR3 length: 15 amino acids. CDR3 protein: CASSFPGQGSYEQYF. The CDR3 DNA reads as TGTGCCAGCAGCTTTCCGGGACAGGGCTCCTACGAGCAGTACTTC.

This clonotype occurred a few times. This chain uses TRBV7-9 with TRBJ2-7, with D possibly matching TRBD2 (5 bases). This CDR3 region has 13 residues. Looked up from germline, CDR1 is SEHNR and CDR2 is FQNEAQ (reference sequence). Between the trimmed V and J ends, which lost 5 bases and 6 bases, there was a span of 14 bases. The CDR3 coding sequence is TGTGCCAGCAGCGGGGTCCGGGGATCCGAGCAGTACTTC. Translating gives CASSGVRGSEQYF.

This clonotype occurred a few times. The chain is built from TRBV7-8 and TRBJ2-1; 10 nucleotides agree with TRBD1. The junction had 4 bases not matched to a gene; V was cut back by 0 bases and J by 5 bases. The CDR3 runs to 16 residues. CDR1 is SGHVS and CDR2 is FQNEAQ in the germline V gene. The CDR3 sequence: CASSLAQGTGDNEQFF. The CDR3, as DNA: TGTGCCAGCAGCTTAGCGCAGGGGACAGGGGACAATGAGCAGTTCTTC.

Only a few counts were recorded for this clonotype. The V call is TRBV20-1, the J call TRBJ2-7, with D perhaps matching TRBD1 (5 bases). The length of the CDR3 is 13 residues. CDR1 DFQATT and CDR2 SNEGSKA come from the germline V gene (reference sequence). Trimming removed 6 bases from V and 3 bases from J, with 15 bases in between. CDR3 DNA: TGCAGTGCCAAAAGGGCAGGGTTCTACGAGCAGTACTTC. It translates to CSAKRAGFYEQYF.

The chain recombines TRBV4-1 with TRBJ2-3; D is possibly TRBD1 or TRBD2 (5 bases each). Trimming took 4 bases from V and 6 from J, leaving 11 bases between them. This CDR3 region has 13 residues. CDR1 is MGHRA and CDR2 is YSYEKL in the germline V gene. The CDR3 reads CASSRGWGDTQYF. CDR3 nucleotide sequence: TGCGCCAGCAGCCGGGGGTGGGGGGATACGCAGTATTTT.

The chain carries TRBV2 and TRBJ1-1; TRBD1 matches at 7 bases. V lost 7 bases, J lost 0 bases, and 8 bases stayed unmatched. CDR1 and CDR2 (germline): SNHLY, FYNNEI. The CDR3 length is 15 residues. The CDR3 reads CASKRGGEMNTEAFF. The CDR3 nucleotides read TGTGCCAGCAAGAGAGGGGGCGAAATGAACACTGAAGCTTTCTTT.

The chain employs TRBV6-1 and TRBJ2-1; D may match TRBD1 or TRBD2 (5 bases each). Germline values: CDR1 MNHNS, CDR2 SASEGT. Between the trimmed V and J ends, which lost 3 bases and 9 bases, there was a span of 12 bases. The CDR3 length is 13 residues. The CDR3 reads CASSEGDLSEQFF. The CDR3 DNA reads TGTGCCAGCAGTGAGGGGGACCTGAGTGAGCAGTTCTTC.

The table lists this clonotype with a few counts. This sequence joins TRBV12-3 or TRBV12-4 and TRBJ1-5, with a possible D match to TRBD1 (5 bases). CDR3 length: 14 residues. V lost 3 bases to trimming and J lost 8 bases, with 14 bases between them. CDR3 amino acids: CASSFGGSGEPQHF. For the CDR3, the DNA is TGTGCCAGCAGTTTCGGGGGGTCGGGAGAGCCCCAGCATTTT.